This TCR beta chain was sequenced in a study of cytomegalovirus exposure and HLA in healthy donors. About this clone: Antigen: not known.

Whole-study results and caveats: Rare sequences made up most TCRs, while some public TCRs were found in many donors. In presence/absence analyses, roughly uniform sequencing depth across donors was assumed.

Primers: 60 Vbeta forward and 13 Jbeta reverse. Generated by immunoSEQ multiplex PCR, the TCRdb table keeps only in-frame clones and is missing some. The sample table includes roughly 190,000 clones. CDR1 and CDR2 (germline): GTSNPN, SVGIG (reference sequence). The trim removed 3 bases at V and 1 base at J, leaving 4 bases unmatched. The CDR3 is 15 residues long. The sequenced sample was PBMCs. V and J are TRBV30 and TRBJ2-2; 8 bases are a match to TRBD1. The receptor's source is a man aged 25 to 40 in good health and CMV-seronegative. CDR3 region: CAWRRGTGNTGELFF. The DNA of the CDR3 is TGTGCCTGGAGGAGGGGGACAGGGAACACCGGGGAGCTGTTTTTT.